The clone carrying this TCR beta chain was seen repeatedly, ten times or more. The data stem from a study of T-cell reconstitution after alpha-beta-depleted transplantation in children. This CDR3 contains 15 residues. Germline-derived CDR1 and CDR2 are MNHEY and SVGEGT. V trimming: 6 bases; J trimming: 5 bases; junction bases outside the gene matches: 10. Unique molecular identifiers tagged the TCRbeta library. TCRdb analysed the PCR reads with MiXCR anew, one entry per CDR3 protein. The table lists about 200,000 distinct CDR3 sequences, approximately 7% of them singletons, with roughly 6% in the top ten.

The input for sequencing was PBMCs, taken before TCRalphabeta/CD19-depleted stem cell transplant. The clonotype originates from a boy younger than 10 with acute lymphoblastic leukemia, due to receive a stem cell transplant. The rearrangement uses TRBV6-2 or TRBV6-3 and TRBJ1-5; 7 nucleotides match TRBD1. For the CDR3, the DNA is TGTGCCAGCAGCAGGACAGGAATTATAGATCAGCCCCAGCATTTT. Translation gives CASSRTGIIDQPQHF.